Listed below are T cell receptor beta chains from one sample, sequenced in a study of blood T cell repertoires in COVID-19. Some clones are missing from TCRdb's copy, which holds only in-frame ones; the method was immunoSEQ multiplex PCR. The repertoire holds 300,000 to 400,000 clones, around 91% seen once, with about 1% in the top ten. The specimen sequenced was PBMCs or T cells enriched from blood (not recorded which). Receptors originate from a man younger than 35 who had recovered from COVID-19. Each CDR3 is given with its conserved first and last residue. The order of the fields is V gene, J gene, CDR3 protein.

V: TRBV28
J: TRBJ1-4
CDR3: CASKIMGQGYSDSEKLFF

V: TRBV10-2
J: TRBJ1-2
CDR3: CASSERGYGYTF

V: TRBV28
J: TRBJ2-7
CDR3: CASTPASGRSNEQYF

V: TRBV5-6
J: TRBJ1-2
CDR3: CASSYGTVGYTF

V: TRBV28
J: TRBJ2-5
CDR3: CASSLEGGQETQYF

V: TRBV24-1
J: TRBJ2-2
CDR3: CATSDLGLAGNTGELFF

V: TRBV19
J: TRBJ2-7
CDR3: CATRPVFERTSGSYEQYF

V: TRBV29-1
J: TRBJ1-4
CDR3: CSVDREAELFF

V: TRBV21-1
J: TRBJ2-7
CDR3: CANRIWTGGSYEQYF

V: TRBV19
J: TRBJ2-7
CDR3: CASREAGTYEQYF

V: TRBV24-1
J: TRBJ1-3
CDR3: CATSDPRGTGNTIYF

V: TRBV18
J: TRBJ1-1
CDR3: CASSPYVADTEAFF

V: TRBV9
J: TRBJ1-4
CDR3: CASSAGQGDEKLFF

V: TRBV5-1
J: TRBJ1-1
CDR3: CASRGGVNTEAFF

V: TRBV5-1
J: TRBJ1-1
CDR3: CASSLGQNSYTEAFF

V: TRBV7-9
J: TRBJ2-2
CDR3: CASSHPRIPAGGEIGELFF

V: TRBV6-5
J: TRBJ2-1
CDR3: CASSSPWTGGRHEQFF

V: TRBV28
J: TRBJ2-7
CDR3: CASSLSEYEQYF

V: TRBV28
J: TRBJ2-2
CDR3: CASSPRGRGTGELFF

V: TRBV11-2
J: TRBJ2-7
CDR3: CASSSTAGGSSYEQYF

V: TRBV11-3
J: TRBJ2-2
CDR3: CASSFRGRAPGELFF

V: TRBV5-4
J: TRBJ2-3
CDR3: CASSTRGGSDTQYF

V: TRBV4-1
J: TRBJ2-3
CDR3: CASSQVQGARDTQYF

V: TRBV2
J: TRBJ2-1
CDR3: CASILPGQGNEQFF

V: TRBV2
J: TRBJ2-5
CDR3: CASSVQRELGETQYF

V: TRBV6-5
J: TRBJ2-7
CDR3: CASSYSGQVYEQYF

V: TRBV5-1
J: TRBJ1-1
CDR3: CASSLQQGGWNTEAFF

V: TRBV11-2
J: TRBJ2-2
CDR3: CASRYTGVRTGELFF

V: TRBV6-6
J: TRBJ2-7
CDR3: CASSRDRGSHEQYF

V: TRBV19
J: TRBJ1-5
CDR3: CASSMRFTGSYSNQPQHF

V: TRBV7-6
J: TRBJ2-7
CDR3: CASSLGGRRVDEQYF

V: TRBV2
J: TRBJ1-5
CDR3: CASSNRDRGYNQPQHF

V: TRBV19
J: TRBJ2-7
CDR3: CASSMRVLGEQYF

V: TRBV5-4
J: TRBJ2-1
CDR3: CASSHRLAPSSYNEQFF

V: TRBV19
J: TRBJ1-4
CDR3: CASSKDRGTEKLFF

V: TRBV10-1
J: TRBJ1-1
CDR3: CASSESGPGVRAFF

V: TRBV6-2/TRBV6-3
J: TRBJ1-4
CDR3: CASSPYRDEKLFF

V: TRBV11-2
J: TRBJ1-1
CDR3: CASTYGSTEAFF

V: TRBV6-5
J: TRBJ1-1
CDR3: CASKLSGSTEAFF

V: TRBV30
J: TRBJ1-5
CDR3: CAWRTTGSSNQPQHF

V: TRBV4-2
J: TRBJ2-7
CDR3: CASSQLLAGGNEQYF

V: TRBV13
J: TRBJ1-4
CDR3: CASSLEKEKLFF

V: TRBV15
J: TRBJ1-2
CDR3: CATSRGQGLSRGYGYTF

V: TRBV29-1
J: TRBJ1-1
CDR3: CSVEGTGGGNTEAFF

V: TRBV6-5
J: TRBJ1-6
CDR3: CASSVQANSNSPLHF

V: TRBV7-2
J: TRBJ2-2
CDR3: CASSLGLARTGELFF

V: TRBV27
J: TRBJ1-5
CDR3: CASSLGGSGNQPQHF

V: TRBV4-1
J: TRBJ1-4
CDR3: CASSQGDSDLYSLFF

V: TRBV28
J: TRBJ2-7
CDR3: CASSGQGSISYEQYF

V: TRBV7-9
J: TRBJ1-4
CDR3: CASSSYLLREEKLFF

V: TRBV28
J: TRBJ2-2
CDR3: CASSFPGNTGELFF

V: TRBV5-8
J: TRBJ2-7
CDR3: CASSLASGSYEQYF

V: TRBV12-3/TRBV12-4
J: TRBJ2-7
CDR3: CASSPDRPYEQYF